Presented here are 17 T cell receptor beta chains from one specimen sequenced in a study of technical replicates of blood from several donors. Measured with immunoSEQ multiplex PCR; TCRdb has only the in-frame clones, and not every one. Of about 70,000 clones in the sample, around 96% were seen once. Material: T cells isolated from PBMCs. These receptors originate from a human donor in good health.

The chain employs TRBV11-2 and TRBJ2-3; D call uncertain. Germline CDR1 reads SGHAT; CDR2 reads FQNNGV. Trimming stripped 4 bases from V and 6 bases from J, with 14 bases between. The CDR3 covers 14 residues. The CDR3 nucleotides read TGTGCCAGCAGCTCTGGCCCGTCCAAGGATACGCAGTATTTT. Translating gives CASSSGPSKDTQYF. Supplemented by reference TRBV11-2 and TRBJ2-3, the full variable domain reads EAGVAQSPRYKIIEKRQSVAFWCNPISGHATLYWYQQILGQGPKLLIQFQNNGVVDDSQLPKDRFSAERLKGVDSTLKIQPAKLEDSAVYLCASSSGPSKDTQYFGPGTRLTVL.

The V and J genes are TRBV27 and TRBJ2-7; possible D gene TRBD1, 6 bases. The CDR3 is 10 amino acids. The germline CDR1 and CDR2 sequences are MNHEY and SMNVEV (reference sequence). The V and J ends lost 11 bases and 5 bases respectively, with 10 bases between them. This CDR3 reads CASRGHEQYF. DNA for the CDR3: TGTGCCTCCAGGGGCCACGAGCAGTACTTC.

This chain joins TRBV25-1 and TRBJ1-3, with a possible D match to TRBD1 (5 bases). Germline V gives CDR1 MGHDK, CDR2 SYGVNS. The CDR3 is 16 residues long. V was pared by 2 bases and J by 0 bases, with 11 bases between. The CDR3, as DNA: TGTGCCAGCAGTGAAGTATCTAGGGGCTCTGGAAACACCATATATTTT. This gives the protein CASSEVSRGSGNTIYF.

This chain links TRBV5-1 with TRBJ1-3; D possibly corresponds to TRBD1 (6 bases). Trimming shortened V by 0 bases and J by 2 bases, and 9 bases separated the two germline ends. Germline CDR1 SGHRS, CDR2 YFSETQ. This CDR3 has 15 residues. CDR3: CASSLADRTGNTIYF. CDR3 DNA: TGCGCCAGCAGCTTGGCGGACAGAACTGGAAACACCATATATTTT.

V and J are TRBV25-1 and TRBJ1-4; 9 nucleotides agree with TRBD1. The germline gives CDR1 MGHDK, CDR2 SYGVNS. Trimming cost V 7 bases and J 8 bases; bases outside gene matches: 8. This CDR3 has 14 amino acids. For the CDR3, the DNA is TGTGCCAGCACAACAGGGGGCGATCAGGAAAAACTGTTTTTT. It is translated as CASTTGGDQEKLFF.

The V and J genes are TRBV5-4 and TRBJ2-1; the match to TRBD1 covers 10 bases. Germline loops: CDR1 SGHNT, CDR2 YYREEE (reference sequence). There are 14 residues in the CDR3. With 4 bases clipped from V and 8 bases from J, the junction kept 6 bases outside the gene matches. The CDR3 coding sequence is TGTGCCAGCAGCCAGGACAGGGGGAGCGATGAGCAGTTCTTC. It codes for CASSQDRGSDEQFF.

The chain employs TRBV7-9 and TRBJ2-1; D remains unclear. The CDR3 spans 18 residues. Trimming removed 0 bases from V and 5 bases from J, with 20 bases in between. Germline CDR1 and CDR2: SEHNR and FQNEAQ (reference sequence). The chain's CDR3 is CASSLAPPLTGSDNEQFF. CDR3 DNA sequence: TGTGCCAGCAGCTTAGCACCACCTTTAACCGGGTCAGACAATGAGCAGTTCTTC.

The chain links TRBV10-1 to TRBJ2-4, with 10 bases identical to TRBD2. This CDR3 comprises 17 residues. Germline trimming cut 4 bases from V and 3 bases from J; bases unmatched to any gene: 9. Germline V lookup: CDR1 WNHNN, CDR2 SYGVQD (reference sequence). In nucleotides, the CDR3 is TGCGCCAGCAGTGTGAGTCTAGCGGGAGTTGACAAAAACATTCAGTACTTC. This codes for CASSVSLAGVDKNIQYF.

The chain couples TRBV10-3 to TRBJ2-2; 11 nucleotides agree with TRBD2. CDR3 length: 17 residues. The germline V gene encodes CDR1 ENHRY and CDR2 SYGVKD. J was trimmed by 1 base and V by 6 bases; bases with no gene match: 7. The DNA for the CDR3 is TGTGCCATCAGAGATCGGGGACTAGCGGTGAACACCGGGGAGCTGTTTTTT. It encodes CAIRDRGLAVNTGELFF.

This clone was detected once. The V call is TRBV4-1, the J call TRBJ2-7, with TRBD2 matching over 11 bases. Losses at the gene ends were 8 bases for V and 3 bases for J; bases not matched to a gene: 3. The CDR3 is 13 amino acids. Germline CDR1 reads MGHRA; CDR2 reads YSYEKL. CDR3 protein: CASGGLAVYEQYF. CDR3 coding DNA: TGCGCCAGCGGGGGACTAGCGGTCTACGAGCAGTACTTC.

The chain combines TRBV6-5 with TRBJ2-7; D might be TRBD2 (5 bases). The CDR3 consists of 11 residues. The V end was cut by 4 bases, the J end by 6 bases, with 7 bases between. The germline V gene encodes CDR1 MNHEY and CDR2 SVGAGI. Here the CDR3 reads CASSLGSEQYF. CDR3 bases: TGTGCCAGCAGTTTAGGGAGCGAGCAGTACTTC.

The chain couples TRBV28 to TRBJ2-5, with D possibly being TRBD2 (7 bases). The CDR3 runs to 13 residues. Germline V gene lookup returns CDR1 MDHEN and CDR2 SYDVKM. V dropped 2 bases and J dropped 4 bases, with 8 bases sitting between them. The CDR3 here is CASSLAGAETQYF. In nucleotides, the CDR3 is TGTGCCAGCAGTTTAGCGGGGGCAGAGACCCAGTACTTC.

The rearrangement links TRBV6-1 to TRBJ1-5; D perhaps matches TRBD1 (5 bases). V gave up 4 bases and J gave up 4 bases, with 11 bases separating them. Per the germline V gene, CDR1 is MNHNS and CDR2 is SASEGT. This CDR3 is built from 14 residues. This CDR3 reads CASSVDRANQPQHF. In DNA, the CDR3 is TGTGCCAGCAGTGTAGACAGAGCGAATCAGCCCCAGCATTTT.

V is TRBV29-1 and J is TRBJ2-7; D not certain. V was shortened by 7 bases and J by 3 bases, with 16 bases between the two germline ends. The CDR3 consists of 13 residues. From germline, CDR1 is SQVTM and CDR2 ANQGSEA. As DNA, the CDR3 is TGCAGCGCCCAGGCTCTCCTCAGCTACGAGCAGTACTTC. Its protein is CSAQALLSYEQYF.

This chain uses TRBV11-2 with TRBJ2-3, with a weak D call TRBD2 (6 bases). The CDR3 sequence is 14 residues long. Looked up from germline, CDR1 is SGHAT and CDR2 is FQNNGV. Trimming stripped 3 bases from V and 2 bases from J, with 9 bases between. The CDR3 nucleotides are TGTGCCAGCAGCTTCTCACTAGCCACAGATACGCAGTATTTT. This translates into CASSFSLATDTQYF.

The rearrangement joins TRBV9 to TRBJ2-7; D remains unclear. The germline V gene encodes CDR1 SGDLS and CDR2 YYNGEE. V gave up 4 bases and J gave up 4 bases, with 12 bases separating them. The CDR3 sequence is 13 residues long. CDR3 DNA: TGTGCCAGCAGCCCCTCGTCCTTGTACGAGCAGTACTTC. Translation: CASSPSSLYEQYF.

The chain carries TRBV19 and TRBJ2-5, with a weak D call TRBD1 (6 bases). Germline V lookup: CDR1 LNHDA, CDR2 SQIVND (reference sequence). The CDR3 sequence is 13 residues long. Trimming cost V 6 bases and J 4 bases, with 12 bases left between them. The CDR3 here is CASREKGGETQYF. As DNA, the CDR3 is TGTGCCAGTAGAGAGAAAGGGGGAGAGACCCAGTACTTC.